The clone carrying this T cell receptor (beta chain) was seen a handful of times. Its antigen is still unknown. The data were obtained in a study of T-cell memory formation after mild COVID-19. Notes on the study in general: Cross-reactive memory seemingly joined, as some responding clones were found in pre-infection memory.

V lost 6 bases, J lost 4 bases, and 12 bases lay in between. CDR3 length equals 13 residues. Germline CDR1 SGHTA, CDR2 FQGTGA. TCRdb called the 5' RACE reads again in MiXCR, with one record for every CDR3 protein. The data show 450,000 to 700,000 distinct CDR3 sequences, under 20% seen once. The sequenced material came from PBMCs or a T cell subset sorted from them (not recorded which). This chain uses TRBV7-3 with TRBJ1-1; D might be TRBD1 (6 bases). The TCR sequence derives from an adult woman who had mild COVID-19 (a few samples of this study predate the infection). Cell type and time point are not known. DNA for the CDR3: TGTGCCAGCAGTTACACAGGGATCACTGAAGCTTTCTTT. Translation: CASSYTGITEAFF.